These 14 T cell receptor beta chains originate from one sample sequenced in a study of glioma-infiltrating T cells after dendritic cell vaccination. Sequenced by immunoSEQ multiplex PCR; TCRdb stores in-frame clones only, minus some. The profile shows about 100,000 clones, around three quarters of them singletons. Sequencing was performed on blood, taken before dendritic cell vaccination. Source of these receptors: a human donor with glioblastoma.

This clone was detected only a few times. The gene calls are TRBV7-9 and TRBJ1-2, with TRBD1 identical over 7 bases. This CDR3 spans 13 amino acids. The J segment lost 2 bases and the V segment lost 8 bases, leaving 5 bases of the junction unmatched. Germline V gene data show CDR1 as SEHNR and CDR2 as FQNEAQ (reference sequence). The CDR3 protein is CASGVRGNYGYTF. CDR3 bases: TGTGCCAGCGGGGTCAGGGGGAACTATGGCTACACCTTC.

The chain uses TRBV6-1 and TRBJ2-7, with TRBD1 matching 9 bases. V trimming: 6 bases; J trimming: 6 bases; junction bases outside the gene matches: 6. Germline-derived CDR1 and CDR2 are MNHNS and SASEGT. The CDR3 runs 13 residues. The CDR3 here is CASSPQGAGEQYF. CDR3 coding DNA: TGTGCCAGCAGCCCACAGGGGGCGGGCGAGCAGTACTTC.

The rearrangement links TRBV13 to TRBJ2-3, with 8 bases fitting TRBD2. CDR3 length: 16 amino acids. V lost 5 bases, J lost 3 bases, and 10 bases stayed unmatched. CDR1 is PRHDT and CDR2 is FYEKMQ in the germline V gene (reference sequence). The CDR3 nucleotides read TGTGCCAGCAGCCCCCTTAGCGGGGTTGTTACAGATACGCAGTATTTT. Translating it yields CASSPLSGVVTDTQYF.

This chain links TRBV6-1 with TRBJ1-3; D is perhaps TRBD1 (5 bases). Trimming removed 5 bases from V and 3 bases from J, with 11 bases in between. The CDR3 is made up of 14 amino acids. Germline V gene data show CDR1 as MNHNS and CDR2 as SASEGT. CDR3 nucleotides: TGTGCCAGCAGTATAGGGGAGGTTGGAAACACCATATATTTT. This gives the protein CASSIGEVGNTIYF.

This chain uses TRBV2 with TRBJ2-7, with 10 bases fitting TRBD2. There are 15 residues in the CDR3. CDR1 is SNHLY and CDR2 is FYNNEI in the germline V gene. Trimming took 6 bases from V and 6 from J; bases not matched to a gene: 11. In DNA, the CDR3 is TGTGCCAGCAGAGGACTAGCGGCGGGAGTGGGCGAGCAGTACTTC. This sequence encodes CASRGLAAGVGEQYF.

Only one count was recorded for this clone. The chain recombines TRBV5-1 with TRBJ2-3; 12 nucleotides align to TRBD2. Looked up from germline, CDR1 is SGHRS and CDR2 is YFSETQ. CDR3 size: 13 residues. Losses at the gene ends were 5 bases for V and 14 bases for J; bases not matched to a gene: 9. The CDR3 nucleotides read TGCGCCAGCAGTCTCTGGACTAGCGGGGACCTGTATTTT. It is translated as CASSLWTSGDLYF.

The J gene is TRBJ1-1, the V gene TRBV5-1, with TRBD1 matching 12 bases. The CDR3 runs to 14 residues. The germline gives CDR1 SGHRS, CDR2 YFSETQ. After removal of 3 bases from V and 11 bases from J, the junction contained 8 bases not matched to a gene. The CDR3 region is CASSSGTGGAAAFF. DNA of the CDR3: TGCGCCAGCAGCTCCGGGACAGGGGGCGCAGCGGCTTTCTTT.

In this sample, this clone turned up a few times. V is TRBV14 and J is TRBJ2-7, with a possible D match to TRBD1 (6 bases). V lost 10 bases, J lost 3 bases, and 16 bases lay in between. The CDR3 covers 13 residues. In germline, CDR1 is SGHDN, CDR2 FVKESK. CDR3 protein: CAKGQPSDYEQYF. The CDR3 nucleotides read TGTGCCAAGGGACAACCGTCCGACTACGAGCAGTACTTC.

The chain carries TRBV5-6 and TRBJ2-3, with TRBD1 matching over 8 bases. V shed 4 bases, J shed 2 bases, and the junction held 9 bases outside the gene matches. The CDR3 extends over 16 amino acids. Germline assignment: CDR1 SGHDT and CDR2 YYEEEE. CDR3 bases: TGTGCCAGCAGCCCCTCCGGACAGGGCACCACAGATACGCAGTATTTT. It codes for CASSPSGQGTTDTQYF.

The chain employs TRBV6-5 and TRBJ2-4; D is perhaps TRBD2 (6 bases). V was clipped by 6 bases and J by 8 bases, with 14 bases between them. Germline CDR1 reads MNHEY; CDR2 reads SVGAGI. There are 13 residues in the CDR3. CDR3 sequence: CASRTRETDIQYF. CDR3 bases: TGTGCCAGCAGGACCCGGGAGACGGACATTCAGTACTTC.

The gene calls are TRBV27 and TRBJ2-7; possibly TRBD1 for D (6 bases). CDR1 is MNHEY, CDR2 SMNVEV, per germline (reference sequence). Deletions cut 1 base from V and 6 bases from J, with 19 bases between. This CDR3 spans 16 amino acids. The DNA of the CDR3 is TGTGCCAGCAGTTTATGGGGCGCAGGGGCCGCAAGCGAGCAGTACTTC. It codes for CASSLWGAGAASEQYF.

The chain combines TRBV19 with TRBJ1-3; 9 nucleotides agree with TRBD1. The CDR3 covers 17 residues. The V and J ends lost 5 bases and 6 bases, in that order; junction bases with no gene match: 14. CDR1 is LNHDA, CDR2 SQIVND, per germline (reference sequence). The CDR3 sequence: CASSGRDRGKAENTIYF. The CDR3 nucleotides read TGTGCCAGTAGTGGACGTGACAGGGGGAAGGCTGAAAACACCATATATTTT. Variable domain in full (rest from reference TRBV19 and TRBJ1-3): DGGITQSPKYLFRKEGQNVTLSCEQNLNHDAMYWYRQDPGQGLRLIYYSQIVNDFQKGDIAEGYSVSREKKESFPLTVTSAQKNPTAFYLCASSGRDRGKAENTIYFGEGSWLTVV.

The chain recombines TRBV19 with TRBJ1-2; TRBD1 is a possible D gene (6 bases). The germline V gene encodes CDR1 LNHDA and CDR2 SQIVND (reference sequence). This CDR3 comprises 15 residues. V was shortened by 5 bases and J by 1 base, with 14 bases between the two germline ends. This chain's CDR3 is CASSALDRFNYGYTF. The CDR3 coding sequence is TGTGCCAGTAGTGCCCTGGACAGATTTAACTATGGCTACACCTTC.

The V and J genes are TRBV4-1 and TRBJ1-3; D remains ambiguous. CDR1 and CDR2 from the germline V gene are MGHRA and YSYEKL. Deletions cut 2 bases from V and 2 bases from J, with 4 bases between. The CDR3 totals 13 residues. CDR3 in DNA: TGCGCCAGCAGCCAATCTCCTGGAAACACCATATATTTT. Translation: CASSQSPGNTIYF.